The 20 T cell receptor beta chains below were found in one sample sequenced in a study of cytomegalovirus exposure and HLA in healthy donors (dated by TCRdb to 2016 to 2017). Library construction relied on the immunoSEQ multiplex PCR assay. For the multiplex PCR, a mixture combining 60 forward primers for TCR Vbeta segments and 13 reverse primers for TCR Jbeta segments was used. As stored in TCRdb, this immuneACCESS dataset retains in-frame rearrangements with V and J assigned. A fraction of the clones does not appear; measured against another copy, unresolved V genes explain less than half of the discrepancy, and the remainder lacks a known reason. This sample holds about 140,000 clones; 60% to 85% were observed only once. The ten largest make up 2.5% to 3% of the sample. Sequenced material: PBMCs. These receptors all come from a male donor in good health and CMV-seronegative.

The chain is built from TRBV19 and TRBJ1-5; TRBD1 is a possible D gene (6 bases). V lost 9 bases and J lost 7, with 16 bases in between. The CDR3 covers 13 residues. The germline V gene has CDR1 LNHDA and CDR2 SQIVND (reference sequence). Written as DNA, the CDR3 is TGTGCCAGCGGGAGGGGGAGACGCCAGCCCCAGCATTTT. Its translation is CASGRGRRQPQHF.

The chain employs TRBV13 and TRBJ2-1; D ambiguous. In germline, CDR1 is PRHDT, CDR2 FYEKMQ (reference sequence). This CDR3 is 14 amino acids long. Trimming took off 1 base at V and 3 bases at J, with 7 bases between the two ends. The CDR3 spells CASSLEAGYNEQFF. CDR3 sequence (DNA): TGTGCCAGCAGCTTAGAAGCTGGCTACAATGAGCAGTTCTTC. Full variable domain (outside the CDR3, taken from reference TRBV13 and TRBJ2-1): AAGVIQSPRHLIKEKRETATLKCYPIPRHDTVYWYQQGPGQDPQFLISFYEKMQSDKGSIPDRFSAQQFSDYHSELNMSSLELGDSALYFCASSLEAGYNEQFFGPGTRLTVL.

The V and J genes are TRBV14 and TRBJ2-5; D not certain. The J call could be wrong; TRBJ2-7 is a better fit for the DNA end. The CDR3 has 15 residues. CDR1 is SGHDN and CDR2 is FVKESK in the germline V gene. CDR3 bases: TGTGCCAGCAGCCAAGTGGGCAGTGGTTCCTACGAGCAGTACTTC. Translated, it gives CASSQVGSGSYEQYF.

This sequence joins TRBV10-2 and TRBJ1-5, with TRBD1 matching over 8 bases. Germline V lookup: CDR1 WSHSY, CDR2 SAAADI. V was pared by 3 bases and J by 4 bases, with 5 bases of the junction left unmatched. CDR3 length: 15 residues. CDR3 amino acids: CASSEAGGANQPQHF. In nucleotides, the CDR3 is TGCGCCAGCAGTGAAGCAGGGGGCGCGAATCAGCCCCAGCATTTT.

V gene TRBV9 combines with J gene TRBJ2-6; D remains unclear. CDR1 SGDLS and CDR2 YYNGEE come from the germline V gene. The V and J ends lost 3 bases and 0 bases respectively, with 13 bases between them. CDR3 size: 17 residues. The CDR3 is CASSAQTDPSGANVLTF. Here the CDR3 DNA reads TGTGCCAGCAGCGCCCAAACTGATCCCTCTGGGGCCAACGTCCTGACTTTC.

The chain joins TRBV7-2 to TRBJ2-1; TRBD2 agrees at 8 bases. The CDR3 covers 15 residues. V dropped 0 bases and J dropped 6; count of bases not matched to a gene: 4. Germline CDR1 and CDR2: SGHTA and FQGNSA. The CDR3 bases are TGTGCCAGCAGCTTAGCTAGCGGGGCACTCAATGAGCAGTTCTTC. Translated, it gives CASSLASGALNEQFF.

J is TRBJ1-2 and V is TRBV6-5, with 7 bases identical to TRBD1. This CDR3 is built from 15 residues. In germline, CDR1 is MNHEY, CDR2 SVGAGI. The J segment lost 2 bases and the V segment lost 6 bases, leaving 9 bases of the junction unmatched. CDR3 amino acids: CASRPDRAPNYGYTF. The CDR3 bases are TGTGCCAGCAGACCAGACAGGGCTCCAAACTATGGCTACACCTTC.

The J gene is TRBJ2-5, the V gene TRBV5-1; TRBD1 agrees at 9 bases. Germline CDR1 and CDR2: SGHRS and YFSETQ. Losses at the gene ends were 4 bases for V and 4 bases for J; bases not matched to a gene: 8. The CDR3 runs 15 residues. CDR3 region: CASSPGQGSGETQYF. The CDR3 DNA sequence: TGCGCCAGCAGCCCGGGACAGGGTTCGGGAGAGACCCAGTACTTC.

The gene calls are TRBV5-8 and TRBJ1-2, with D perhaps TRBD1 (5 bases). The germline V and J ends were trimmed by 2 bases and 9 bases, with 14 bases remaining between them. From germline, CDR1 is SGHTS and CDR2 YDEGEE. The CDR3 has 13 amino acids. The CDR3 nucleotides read TGTGCCAGCAGCTTTCGGCAGGGTGGTCGCTACACCTTC. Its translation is CASSFRQGGRYTF.

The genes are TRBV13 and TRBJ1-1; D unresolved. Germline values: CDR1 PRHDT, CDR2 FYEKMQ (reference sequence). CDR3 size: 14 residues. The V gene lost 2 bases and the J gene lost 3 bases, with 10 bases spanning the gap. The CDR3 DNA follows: TGTGCCAGCAGCTTAACGGCGCGGGACACTGAAGCTTTCTTT. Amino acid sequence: CASSLTARDTEAFF.

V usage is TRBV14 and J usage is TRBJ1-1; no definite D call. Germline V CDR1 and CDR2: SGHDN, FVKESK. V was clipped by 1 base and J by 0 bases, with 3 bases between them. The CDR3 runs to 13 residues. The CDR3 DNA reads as TGTGCCAGCAGCCAAGTCTTGAACACTGAAGCTTTCTTT. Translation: CASSQVLNTEAFF.

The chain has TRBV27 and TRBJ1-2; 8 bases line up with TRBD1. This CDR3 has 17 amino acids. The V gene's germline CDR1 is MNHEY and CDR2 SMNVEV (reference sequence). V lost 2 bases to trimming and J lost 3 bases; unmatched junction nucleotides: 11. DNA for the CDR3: TGTGCCAGCAGTTTAAGGGTCAGGGGGCGGTATTACTATGGCTACACCTTC. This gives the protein CASSLRVRGRYYYGYTF.

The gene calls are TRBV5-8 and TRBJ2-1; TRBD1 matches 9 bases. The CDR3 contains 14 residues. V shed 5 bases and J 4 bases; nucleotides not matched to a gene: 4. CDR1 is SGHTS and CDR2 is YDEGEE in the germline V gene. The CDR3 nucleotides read TGTGCCAGCAGGAGACAGGGGGAGTACAATGAGCAGTTCTTC. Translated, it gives CASRRQGEYNEQFF.

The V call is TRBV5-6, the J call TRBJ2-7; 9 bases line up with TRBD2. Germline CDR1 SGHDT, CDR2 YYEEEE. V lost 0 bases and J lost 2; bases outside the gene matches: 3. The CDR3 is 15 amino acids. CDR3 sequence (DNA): TGTGCCAGCAGCTTGGGACTAGCGGACACCTACGAGCAGTACTTC. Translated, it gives CASSLGLADTYEQYF.

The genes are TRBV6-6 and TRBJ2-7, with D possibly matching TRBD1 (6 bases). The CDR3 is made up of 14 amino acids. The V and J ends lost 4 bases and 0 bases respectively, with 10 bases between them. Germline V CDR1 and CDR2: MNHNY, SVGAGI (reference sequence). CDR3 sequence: CASSSPTGSYEQYF. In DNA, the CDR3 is TGTGCCAGCAGTTCTCCGACAGGCTCCTACGAGCAGTACTTC.

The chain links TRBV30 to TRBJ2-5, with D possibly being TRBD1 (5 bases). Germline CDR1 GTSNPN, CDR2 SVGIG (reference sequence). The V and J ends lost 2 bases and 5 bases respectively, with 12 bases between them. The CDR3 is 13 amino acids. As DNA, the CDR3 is TGTGCCTGGAGTTTGGGGCTCGGGGAGACCCAGTACTTC. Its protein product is CAWSLGLGETQYF.

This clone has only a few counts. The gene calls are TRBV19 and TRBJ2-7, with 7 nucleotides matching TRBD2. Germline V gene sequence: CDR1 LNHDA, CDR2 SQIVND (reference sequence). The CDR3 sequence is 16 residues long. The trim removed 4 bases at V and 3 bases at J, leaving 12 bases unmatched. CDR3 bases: TGTGCCAGTAGTACGGGATCGGGACTATTCGACTACGAGCAGTACTTC. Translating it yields CASSTGSGLFDYEQYF.

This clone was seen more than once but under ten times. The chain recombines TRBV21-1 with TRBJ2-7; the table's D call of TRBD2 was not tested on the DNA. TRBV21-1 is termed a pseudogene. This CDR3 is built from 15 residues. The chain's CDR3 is CASSKGEGSREEQYF. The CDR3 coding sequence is TGTGCCAGCAGCAAAGGAGAGGGGTCGCGGGAAGAGCAGTACTTC.

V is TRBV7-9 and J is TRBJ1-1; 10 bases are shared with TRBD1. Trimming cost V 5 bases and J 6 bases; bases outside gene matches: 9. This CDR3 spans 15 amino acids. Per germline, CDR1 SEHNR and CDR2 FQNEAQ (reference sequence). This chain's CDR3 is CASSLGGQGSAEAFF. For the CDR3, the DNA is TGTGCCAGCAGCCTAGGGGGACAGGGGTCTGCTGAAGCTTTCTTT.

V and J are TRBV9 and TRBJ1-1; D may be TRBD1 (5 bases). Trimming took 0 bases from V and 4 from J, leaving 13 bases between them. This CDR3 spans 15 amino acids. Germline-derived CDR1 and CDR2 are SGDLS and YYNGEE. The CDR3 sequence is CASSVVRQGPTEAFF. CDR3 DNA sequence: TGTGCCAGCAGCGTAGTTAGGCAGGGTCCCACTGAAGCTTTCTTT.